The rows below give T cell receptor beta chains drawn from one sample of a study of cytomegalovirus exposure and HLA in healthy donors. Measured with immunoSEQ multiplex PCR; TCRdb has only the in-frame clones, and not every one. The table records 90,000 to 120,000 clones, 60% to 85% of them present only once. Sequences were obtained from PBMCs. These receptor sequences come from a female donor in good health and CMV-seropositive. Each CDR3 is given with its conserved first and last residue. The order of the fields is V gene, J gene, CDR3 protein.

V gene: TRBV28
J gene: TRBJ1-1
CDR3 protein: CASSLPGDTEAFF

V gene: TRBV5-1
J gene: TRBJ1-1
CDR3 protein: CASSASGQRNTEAFF

V gene: TRBV19
J gene: TRBJ2-2
CDR3 protein: CASSRRAGVRLANTGELFF

V gene: TRBV5-8
J gene: TRBJ2-1
CDR3 protein: CASSLSQVNEQFF

V gene: TRBV29-1
J gene: TRBJ2-1
CDR3 protein: CSSLAGGLSSYNEQFF

V gene: TRBV5-4
J gene: TRBJ1-2
CDR3 protein: CASSYIQGRGYTF

V gene: TRBV7-8
J gene: TRBJ2-3
CDR3 protein: CASSWATDTQYF

V gene: TRBV6-5
J gene: TRBJ1-4
CDR3 protein: CASSSTTSSGEKLFF

V gene: TRBV18
J gene: TRBJ1-5
CDR3 protein: CASSTGHSVRSQPQHF

V gene: TRBV12-5
J gene: TRBJ2-5
CDR3 protein: CASGLGVRTRGTQYF

V gene: TRBV29-1
J gene: TRBJ2-2
CDR3 protein: CSVARTGELFF

V gene: TRBV11-2
J gene: TRBJ2-5
CDR3 protein: CASSSGTGTQYF

V gene: TRBV6-5
J gene: TRBJ1-2
CDR3 protein: CASRLTTGPYGYTF

V gene: TRBV9
J gene: TRBJ1-1
CDR3 protein: CASSVADQGTEAFF

V gene: TRBV19
J gene: TRBJ2-1
CDR3 protein: CASSIGLAGSYNEQFF